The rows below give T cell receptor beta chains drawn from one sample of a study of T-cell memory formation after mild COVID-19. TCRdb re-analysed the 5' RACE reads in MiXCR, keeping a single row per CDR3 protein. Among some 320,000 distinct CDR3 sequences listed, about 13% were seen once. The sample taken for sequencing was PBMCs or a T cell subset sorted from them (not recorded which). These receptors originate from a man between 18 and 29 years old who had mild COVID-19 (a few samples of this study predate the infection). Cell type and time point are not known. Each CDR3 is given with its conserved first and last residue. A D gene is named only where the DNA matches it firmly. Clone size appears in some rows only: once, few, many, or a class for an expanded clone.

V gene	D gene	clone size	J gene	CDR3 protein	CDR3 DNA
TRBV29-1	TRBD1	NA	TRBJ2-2	CSVWTGGRPGELFF	TGCAGCGTATGGACAGGGGGTCGACCCGGGGAGCTGTTTTTT
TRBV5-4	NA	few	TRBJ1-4	CATSTASNEKLFF	TGTGCCACCTCGACAGCCTCTAATGAAAAACTGTTTTTT
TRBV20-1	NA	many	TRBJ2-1	CSASGVPYNEQFF	TGCAGTGCTTCCGGGGTTCCCTACAATGAGCAGTTCTTC
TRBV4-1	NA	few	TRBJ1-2	CASSAGGEYGYTF	TGCGCCAGCAGCGCGGGGGGTGAATATGGCTACACCTTC
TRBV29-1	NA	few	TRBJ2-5	CSVAAGEETQYF	TGCAGCGTTGCTGCCGGGGAAGAGACCCAGTACTTC
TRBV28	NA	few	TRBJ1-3	CASRGGGSGNTIYF	TGTGCCAGCAGAGGGGGAGGTTCTGGAAACACCATATATTTT
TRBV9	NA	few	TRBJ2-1	CASSVSLDEQFF	TGTGCCAGCAGCGTTTCCCTCGATGAGCAGTTCTTC
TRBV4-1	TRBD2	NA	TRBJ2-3	CASSHKGLAGGRTDTQYF	TGCGCCAGCAGCCACAAGGGACTAGCGGGGGGTCGTACAGATACGCAGTATTTT
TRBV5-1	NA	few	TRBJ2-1	CASSLAGSVSYNEQFF	TGCGCCAGCAGCTTGGCGGGGTCTGTATCTTACAATGAGCAGTTCTTC
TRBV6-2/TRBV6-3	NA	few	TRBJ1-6	CASSYTAIYNSPLHF	TGTGCCAGCAGTTACACGGCGATTTATAATTCACCCCTCCACTTT
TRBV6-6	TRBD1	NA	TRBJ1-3	CASSTGQGHGNTIYF	TGTGCCAGCAGTACTGGACAGGGGCACGGAAACACCATATATTTT
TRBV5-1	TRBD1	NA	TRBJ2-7	CASSLALDRQGSSYEQYF	TGCGCCAGCAGCTTGGCCCTGGACCGACAGGGTAGCTCCTACGAGCAGTACTTC
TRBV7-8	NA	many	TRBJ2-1	CASTWAPGAYNEQFF	TGTGCCAGCACCTGGGCCCCCGGCGCCTACAATGAGCAGTTCTTC
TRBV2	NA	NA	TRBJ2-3	CASSSQGDTQYF	TGTGCCAGCAGTTCGCAGGGGGATACGCAGTATTTT
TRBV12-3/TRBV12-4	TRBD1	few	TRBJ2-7	CASSPTGGAEQYF	TGTGCCAGCAGTCCCACAGGGGGTGCCGAGCAGTACTTC
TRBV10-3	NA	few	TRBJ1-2	CAISEIGQQVYGYTF	TGTGCCATCAGTGAAATAGGGCAGCAGGTATATGGCTACACCTTC
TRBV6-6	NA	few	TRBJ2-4	CASKGGNIQYF	TGTGCCAGCAAGGGGGGAAACATTCAGTACTTC
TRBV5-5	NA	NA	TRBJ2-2	CASTTRRINTGELFF	TGTGCCAGCACGACGCGGCGGATTAACACCGGGGAGCTGTTTTTT
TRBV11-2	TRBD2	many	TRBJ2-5	CASSPLAGVQETQYF	TGTGCCAGCAGCCCTTTAGCGGGGGTCCAAGAGACCCAGTACTTC
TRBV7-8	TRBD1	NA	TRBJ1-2	CASSSPPDRAGDGYTF	TGTGCCAGCAGCTCGCCACCGGACAGGGCGGGCGATGGCTACACCTTC
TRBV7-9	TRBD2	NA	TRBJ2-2	CASIASGGELFF	TGTGCCAGCATCGCAAGCGGGGGCGAGCTGTTTTTT
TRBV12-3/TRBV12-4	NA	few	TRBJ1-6	CASSTGASGSPLHF	TGTGCCAGCAGTACGGGAGCAAGTGGTTCACCCCTCCACTTT
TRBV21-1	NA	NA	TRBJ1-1	CAIPPFNTEAFF	TGTGCCATCCCTCCCTTCAACACTGAAGCTTTCTTT
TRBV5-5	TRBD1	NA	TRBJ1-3	CASRGQSTGNTIYF	TGTGCCAGCAGGGGACAGAGTACTGGAAACACCATATATTTT
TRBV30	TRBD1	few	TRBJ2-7	CAWSRTGSEQYF	TGTGCCTGGAGCCGGACAGGGAGCGAGCAGTACTTC
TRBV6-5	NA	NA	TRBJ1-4	CASSWGIPTNEKLFF	TGTGCCAGCTCGTGGGGGATCCCAACTAATGAAAAACTGTTTTTT
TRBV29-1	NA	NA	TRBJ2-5	CSVEVVARPETQYF	TGCAGCGTTGAAGTTGTCGCCAGGCCCGAGACCCAGTACTTC
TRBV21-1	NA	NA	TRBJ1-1	CASSKDRVNTEAFF	TGTGCCAGCAGCAAAGACAGGGTGAACACTGAAGCTTTCTTT
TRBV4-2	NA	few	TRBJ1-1	CASSPTQGGAEAFF	TGTGCCAGCAGCCCGACACAGGGCGGGGCCGAAGCTTTCTTT
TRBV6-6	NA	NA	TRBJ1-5	CASSRAGEGNQPQHF	TGTGCCAGCAGCAGGGCAGGGGAAGGGAATCAGCCCCAGCATTTT
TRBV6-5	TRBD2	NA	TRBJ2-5	CASSSRKTSGETQYF	TGTGCCAGCAGTTCTCGAAAGACTAGCGGGGAGACCCAGTACTTC
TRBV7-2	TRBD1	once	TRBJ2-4	CASSLGTPGQGQYF	TGTGCCAGCAGCTTAGGAACCCCGGGACAGGGCCAGTACTTC
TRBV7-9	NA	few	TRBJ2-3	CASSLGAPDTQYF	TGTGCCAGCAGCTTAGGAGCCCCGGATACGCAGTATTTT
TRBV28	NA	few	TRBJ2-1	CASRPGPRGANEQFF	TGTGCCAGCAGACCAGGCCCTAGGGGGGCGAATGAGCAGTTCTTC
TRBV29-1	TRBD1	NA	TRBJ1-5	CSVGPGGLSHQPQHF	TGCAGCGTTGGCCCAGGGGGCCTTAGTCATCAGCCCCAGCATTTT
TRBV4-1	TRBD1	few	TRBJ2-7	CASSPSGQGYSYEQYF	TGCGCCAGCAGCCCGTCCGGACAGGGGTACTCCTACGAGCAGTACTTC
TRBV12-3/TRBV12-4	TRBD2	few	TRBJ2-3	CASSRLGTGGYDTQYF	TGTGCCAGCAGCCGCCTTGGTACCGGGGGGTATGATACGCAGTATTTT
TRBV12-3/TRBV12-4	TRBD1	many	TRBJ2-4	CASSYEGAINIQYF	TGTGCCAGCAGTTACGAGGGGGCCATCAACATTCAGTACTTC
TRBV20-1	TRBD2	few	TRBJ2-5	CSAYSGTSGLETQYF	TGCAGTGCTTACTCGGGGACTAGCGGTCTCGAGACCCAGTACTTC